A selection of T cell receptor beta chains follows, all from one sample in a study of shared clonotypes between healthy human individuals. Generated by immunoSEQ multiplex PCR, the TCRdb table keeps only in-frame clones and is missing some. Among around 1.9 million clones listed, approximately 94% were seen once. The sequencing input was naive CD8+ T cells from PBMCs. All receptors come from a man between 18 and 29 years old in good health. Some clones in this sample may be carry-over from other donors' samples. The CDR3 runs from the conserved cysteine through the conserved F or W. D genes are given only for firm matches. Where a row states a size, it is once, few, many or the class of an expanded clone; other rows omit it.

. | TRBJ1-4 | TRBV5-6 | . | TGTGCCAGCAGCTTGGTTTCCGGGAGAGCTAATGAAAAACTGTTTTTT | CASSLVSGRANEKLFF
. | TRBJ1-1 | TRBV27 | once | TGTGCCAGCAGTTTACGTTTCATGAACACTGAAGCTTTCTTT | CASSLRFMNTEAFF
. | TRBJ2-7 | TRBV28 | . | TGTGCCAGCAGTTTATCCCGGTACGAGCAGTACTTC | CASSLSRYEQYF
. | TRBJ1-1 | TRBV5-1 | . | TGCGCCAGCAGCTTGTACTCAGGGATGAACACTGAAGCTTTCTTT | CASSLYSGMNTEAFF
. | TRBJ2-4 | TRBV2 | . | TGTGCCAGCAGTGAGGGGGATGCAGGGTGGCGGTCCAAAAACATTCAGTACTTC | CASSEGDAGWRSKNIQYF
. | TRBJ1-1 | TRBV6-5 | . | TGTGCCAGCAGTTACTCAACCGCGAACACTGAAGCTTTCTTT | CASSYSTANTEAFF
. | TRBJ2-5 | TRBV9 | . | TGTGCCAGCAGCGTAGGTAGAGGAGCAGACCAAGAGACCCAGTACTTC | CASSVGRGADQETQYF
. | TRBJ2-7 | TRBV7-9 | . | TGTGCCAGCAGCTTAGTTGGAGAGGCCCGCTCCTACGAGCAGTACTTC | CASSLVGEARSYEQYF
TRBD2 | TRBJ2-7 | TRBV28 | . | TGTGCCAGCACCCTAGCGGGGGACTCCTACGAGCAGTACTTC | CASTLAGDSYEQYF
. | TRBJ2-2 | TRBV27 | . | TGTGCCAGCAGTTTCCAGGGCTTCGGGGAGCTGTTTTTT | CASSFQGFGELFF
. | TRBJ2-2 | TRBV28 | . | TGTGCCAGCAGGCCCCAGGGGAACACCGGGGAGCTGTTTTTT | CASRPQGNTGELFF
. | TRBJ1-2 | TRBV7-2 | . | TGTGCCAGCAGCTTAGACAATAACTATGGCTACACCTTC | CASSLDNNYGYTF
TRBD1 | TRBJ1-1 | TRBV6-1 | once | TGTGCCAGCAGTGTAGCGAGGACAGGGGAATGGGGAGCTTTCTTT | CASSVARTGEWGAFF
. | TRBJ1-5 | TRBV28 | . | TGTGCCAGCAGTCAGGGCCCGGGACAGCCCCAGCATTTT | CASSQGPGQPQHF
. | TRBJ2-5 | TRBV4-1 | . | TGCGCCAGCAGCCAAGTTAGGGAGACCCAGTACTTC | CASSQVRETQYF
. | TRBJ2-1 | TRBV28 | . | TGTGCCAGCCGACGTGGAGGGGCGGATGAGCAGTTCTTC | CASRRGGADEQFF